This TCR beta chain was found in a study of blood T cell repertoires in COVID-19. Study details: T cells, B-cell-depleted T cells, or PBMCs provided the cDNA or gDNA that served as material.

Sequencing used immunoSEQ multiplex PCR; TCRdb keeps in-frame clones, though not all of them. This table holds 200,000 to 250,000 clones, nearly 90% found once. Recruits, aged roughly 18 to 100 years, lived in under 25 US areas. Each participant's cohort was designated according to participant-reported clinical history. Germline loops: CDR1 MNHEY, CDR2 SVGAGI. The CDR3 covers 14 residues. Trimming cost V 6 bases and J 10 bases, with 18 bases left between them. This TCR derives from a young man who had been exposed to COVID-19. The chain combines TRBV6-5 with TRBJ1-4; tentatively, D is TRBD1 (6 bases). The sequencing sample was made of PBMCs or T cells enriched from blood (not recorded which). The CDR3 loop is CASSLDQGSRKLFF. CDR3 bases: TGTGCCAGCAGCCTCGACCAGGGGTCGAGAAAACTGTTTTTT.